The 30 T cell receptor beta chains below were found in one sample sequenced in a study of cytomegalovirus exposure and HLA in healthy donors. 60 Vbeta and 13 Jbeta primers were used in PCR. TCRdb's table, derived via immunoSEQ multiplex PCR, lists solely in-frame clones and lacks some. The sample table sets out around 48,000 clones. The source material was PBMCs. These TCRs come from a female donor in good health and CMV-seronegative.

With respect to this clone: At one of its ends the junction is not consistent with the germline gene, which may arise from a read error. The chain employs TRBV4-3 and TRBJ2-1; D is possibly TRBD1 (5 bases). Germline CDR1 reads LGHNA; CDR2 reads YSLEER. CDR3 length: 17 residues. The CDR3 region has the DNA TGCGCCAGCAGTCAAGATAACATGGCCAGGGCCCCCAATGAGCAGTTCTTC. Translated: CASSQDNMARAPNEQFF.

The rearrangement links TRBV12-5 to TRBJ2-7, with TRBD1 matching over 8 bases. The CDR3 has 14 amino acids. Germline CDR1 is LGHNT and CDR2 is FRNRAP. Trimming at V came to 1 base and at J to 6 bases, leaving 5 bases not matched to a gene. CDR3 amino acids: CASGLGQGAGEQYF. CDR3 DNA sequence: TGTGCTAGTGGTTTGGGGCAGGGGGCCGGCGAGCAGTACTTC.

The CDR3 sequence is CAQGSSGGALETQYF. As DNA, the CDR3 is TGTGCCCAGGGGTCTAGCGGGGGGGCCTTAGAGACCCAGTACTTC. The chain links TRBV30 to TRBJ2-5; 12 nucleotides line up with TRBD2. The CDR3 contains 15 residues. CDR1 and CDR2 (germline): GTSNPN, SVGIG (reference sequence). The V gene end was trimmed by 8 bases and the J gene end by 4 bases; junction bases not matched to a gene: 11. Full variable domain (remainder filled in from reference TRBV30 and TRBJ2-5): SQTIHQWPATLVQPVGSPLSLECTVEGTSNPNLYWYRQAAGRGLQLLFYSVGIGQISSEVPQNLSASRPQDRQFILSSKKLLLSDSGFYLCAQGSSGGALETQYFGPGTRLLVL.

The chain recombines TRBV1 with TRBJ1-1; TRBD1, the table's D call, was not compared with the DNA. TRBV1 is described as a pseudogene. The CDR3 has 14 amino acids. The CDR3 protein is CTSSFRDLKTEDFF. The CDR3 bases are TGCACCAGCAGCTTCAGGGATCTGAAGACTGAAGATTTCTTT.

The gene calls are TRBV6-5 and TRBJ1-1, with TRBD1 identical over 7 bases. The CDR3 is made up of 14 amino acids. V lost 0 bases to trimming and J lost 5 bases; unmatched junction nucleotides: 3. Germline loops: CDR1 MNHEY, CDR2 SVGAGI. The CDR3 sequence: CASSYSQGRTEAFF. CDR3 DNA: TGTGCCAGCAGTTACTCACAGGGGAGGACTGAAGCTTTCTTT.

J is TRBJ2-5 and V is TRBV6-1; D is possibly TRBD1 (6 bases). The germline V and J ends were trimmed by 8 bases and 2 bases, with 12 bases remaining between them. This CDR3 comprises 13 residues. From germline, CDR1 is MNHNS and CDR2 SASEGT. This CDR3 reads CASAQGPQETQYF. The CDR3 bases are TGTGCCAGCGCACAGGGACCGCAAGAGACCCAGTACTTC.

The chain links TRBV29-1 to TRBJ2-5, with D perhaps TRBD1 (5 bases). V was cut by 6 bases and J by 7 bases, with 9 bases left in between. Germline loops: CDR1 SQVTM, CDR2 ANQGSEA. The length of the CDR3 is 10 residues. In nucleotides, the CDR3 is TGCAGCGTGCATACAGGGACCCAGTACTTC. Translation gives CSVHTGTQYF. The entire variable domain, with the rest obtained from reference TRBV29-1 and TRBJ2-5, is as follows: SAVISQKPSRDICQRGTSLTIQCQVDSQVTMMFWYRQQPGQSLTLIATANQGSEATYESGFVIDKFPISRPNLTFSTLTVSNMSPEDSSIYLCSVHTGTQYFGPGTRLLVL.

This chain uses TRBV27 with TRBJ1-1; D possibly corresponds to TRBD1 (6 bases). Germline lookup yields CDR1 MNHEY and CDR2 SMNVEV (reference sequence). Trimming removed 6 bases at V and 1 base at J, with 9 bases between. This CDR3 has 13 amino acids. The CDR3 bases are TGTGCCAGCAGGGGACAAGCGAACACTGAAGCTTTCTTT. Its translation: CASRGQANTEAFF.

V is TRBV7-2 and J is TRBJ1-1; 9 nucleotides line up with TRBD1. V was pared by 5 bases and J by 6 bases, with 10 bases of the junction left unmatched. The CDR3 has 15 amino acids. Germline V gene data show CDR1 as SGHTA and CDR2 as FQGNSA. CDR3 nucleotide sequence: TGTGCCAGCAGCCCGGTGGGCGGACAGGGGCCTGAAGCTTTCTTT. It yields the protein CASSPVGGQGPEAFF.

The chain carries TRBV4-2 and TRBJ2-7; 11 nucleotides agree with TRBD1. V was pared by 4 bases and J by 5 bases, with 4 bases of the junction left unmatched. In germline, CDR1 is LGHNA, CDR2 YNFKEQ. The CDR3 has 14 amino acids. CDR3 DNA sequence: TGTGCCAGCAGCCTCGGGACAGGGGGTAACGAGCAGTACTTC. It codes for CASSLGTGGNEQYF.

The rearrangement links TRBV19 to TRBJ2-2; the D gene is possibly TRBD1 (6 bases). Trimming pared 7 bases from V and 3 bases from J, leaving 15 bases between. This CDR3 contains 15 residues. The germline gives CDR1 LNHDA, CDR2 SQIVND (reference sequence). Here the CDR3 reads CASNSHRVDTGELFF. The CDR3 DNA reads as TGTGCCAGTAATTCCCACAGGGTTGACACCGGGGAGCTGTTTTTT.

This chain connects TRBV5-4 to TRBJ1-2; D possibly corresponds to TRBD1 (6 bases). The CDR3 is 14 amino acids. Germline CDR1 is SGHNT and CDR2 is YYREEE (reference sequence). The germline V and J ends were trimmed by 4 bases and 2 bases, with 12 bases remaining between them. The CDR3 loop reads CASSTLGGNYGYTF. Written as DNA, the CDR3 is TGTGCCAGCAGCACCCTAGGGGGAAACTATGGCTACACCTTC.

CDR3 amino acids: CASSADLAGGTQYF. The CDR3 bases are TGTGCCAGCAGCGCAGACCTAGCGGGGGGAACCCAGTACTTC. This sequence joins TRBV9 and TRBJ2-5; TRBD2 matches at 11 bases. CDR3 length: 14 residues. CDR1 SGDLS and CDR2 YYNGEE come from the germline V gene. Trimming cost V 3 bases and J 8 bases; bases outside gene matches: 6.

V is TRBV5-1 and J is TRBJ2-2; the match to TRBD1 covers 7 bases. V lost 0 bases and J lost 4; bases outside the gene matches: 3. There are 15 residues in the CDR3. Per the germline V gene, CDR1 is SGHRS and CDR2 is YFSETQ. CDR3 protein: CASSLGPGGTGELFF. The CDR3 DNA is TGCGCCAGCAGCTTGGGTCCAGGGGGCACCGGGGAGCTGTTTTTT.

The CDR3 bases are TGTGCCAGTACCAAAAGGGGGACAGATGGCTACACCTTC. This encodes CASTKRGTDGYTF. This rearrangement joins TRBV19 to TRBJ1-2, with TRBD1 matching 7 bases. The CDR3 covers 13 residues. Germline trimming cut 7 bases from V and 6 bases from J; bases unmatched to any gene: 8. CDR1 LNHDA and CDR2 SQIVND come from the germline V gene (reference sequence).

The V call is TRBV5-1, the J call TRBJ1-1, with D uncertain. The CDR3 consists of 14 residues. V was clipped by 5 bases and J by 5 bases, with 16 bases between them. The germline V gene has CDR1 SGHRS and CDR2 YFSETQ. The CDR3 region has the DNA TGCGCCAGCAGTTCCACGGCGGTTTGGACTGAAGCTTTCTTT. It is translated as CASSSTAVWTEAFF. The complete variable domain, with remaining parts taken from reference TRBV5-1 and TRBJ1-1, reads KAGVTQTPRYLIKTRGQQVTLSCSPISGHRSVSWYQQTPGQGLQFLFEYFSETQRNKGNFPGRFSGRQFSNSRSEMNVSTLELGDSALYLCASSSTAVWTEAFFGQGTRLTVV.

In DNA, the CDR3 is TGTGCCAGCAGCACCCCAGGGGCGATCTCCCAAGAGACCCAGTACTTC. Translated: CASSTPGAISQETQYF. The gene calls are TRBV5-6 and TRBJ2-5, with D perhaps TRBD1 (6 bases). The germline V and J ends were trimmed by 4 bases and 1 base, with 17 bases remaining between them. Germline V gene sequence: CDR1 SGHDT, CDR2 YYEEEE. This CDR3 has 16 amino acids.

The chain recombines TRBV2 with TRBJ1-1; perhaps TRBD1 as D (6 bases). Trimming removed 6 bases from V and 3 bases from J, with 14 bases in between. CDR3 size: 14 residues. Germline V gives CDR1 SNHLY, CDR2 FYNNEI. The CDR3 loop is CASREAYRDTEAFF. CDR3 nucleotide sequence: TGTGCCAGCAGGGAGGCGTACAGGGACACTGAAGCTTTCTTT.

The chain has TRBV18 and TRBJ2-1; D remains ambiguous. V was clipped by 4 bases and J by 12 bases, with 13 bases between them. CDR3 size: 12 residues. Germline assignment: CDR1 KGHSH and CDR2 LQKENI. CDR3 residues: CASSQTEVRQFF. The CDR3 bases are TGTGCCAGCTCACAAACCGAGGTACGGCAGTTCTTC. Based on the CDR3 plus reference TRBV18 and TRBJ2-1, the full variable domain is NAGVMQNPRHLVRRRGQEARLRCSPMKGHSHVYWYRQLPEEGLKFMVYLQKENIIDESGMPKERFSAEFPKEGPSILRIQQVVRGDSAAYFCASSQTEVRQFFGPGTRLTVL.

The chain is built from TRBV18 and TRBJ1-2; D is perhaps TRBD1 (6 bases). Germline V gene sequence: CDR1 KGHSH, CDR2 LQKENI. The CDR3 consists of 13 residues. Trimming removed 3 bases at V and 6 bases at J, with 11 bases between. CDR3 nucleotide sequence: TGTGCCAGCTCACCGCAGACAGGAAATGGCTACACCTTC. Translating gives CASSPQTGNGYTF.

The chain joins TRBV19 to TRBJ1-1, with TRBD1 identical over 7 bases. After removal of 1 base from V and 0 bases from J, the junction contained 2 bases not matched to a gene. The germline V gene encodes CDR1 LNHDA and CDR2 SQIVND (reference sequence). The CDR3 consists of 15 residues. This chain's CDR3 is CASSIVGQVNTEAFF. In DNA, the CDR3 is TGTGCCAGTAGTATAGTTGGACAGGTGAACACTGAAGCTTTCTTT.

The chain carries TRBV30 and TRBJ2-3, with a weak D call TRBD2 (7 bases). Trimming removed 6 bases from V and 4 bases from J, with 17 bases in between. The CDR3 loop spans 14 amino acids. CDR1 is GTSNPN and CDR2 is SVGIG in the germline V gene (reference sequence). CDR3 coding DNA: TGTGCCTGTAGTTTAGGAGGGGGGGCAGATACGCAGTATTTT. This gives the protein CACSLGGGADTQYF.

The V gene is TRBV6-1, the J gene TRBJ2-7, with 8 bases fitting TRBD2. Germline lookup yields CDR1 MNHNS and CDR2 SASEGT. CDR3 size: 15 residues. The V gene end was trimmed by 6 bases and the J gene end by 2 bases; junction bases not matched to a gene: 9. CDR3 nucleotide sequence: TGTGCCAGCAGCCTTAGCGGGACGACCGCCTACGAGCAGTACTTC. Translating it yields CASSLSGTTAYEQYF.

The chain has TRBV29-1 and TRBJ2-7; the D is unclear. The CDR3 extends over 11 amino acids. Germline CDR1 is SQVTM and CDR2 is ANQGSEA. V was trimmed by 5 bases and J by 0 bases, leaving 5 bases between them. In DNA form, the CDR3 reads TGCAGCGTTCAGGTCTCCTACGAGCAGTACTTC. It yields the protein CSVQVSYEQYF.

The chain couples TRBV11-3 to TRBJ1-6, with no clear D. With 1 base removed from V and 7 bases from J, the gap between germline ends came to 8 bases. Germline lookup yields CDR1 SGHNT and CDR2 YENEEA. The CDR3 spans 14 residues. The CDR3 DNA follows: TGTGCCAGCAGCTTAGCTGCAGGAAATTCACCCCTCCACTTT. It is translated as CASSLAAGNSPLHF.

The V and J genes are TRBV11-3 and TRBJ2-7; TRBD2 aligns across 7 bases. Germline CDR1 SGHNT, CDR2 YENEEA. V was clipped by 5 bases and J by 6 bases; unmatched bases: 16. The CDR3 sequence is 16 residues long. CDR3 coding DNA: TGTGCCAGCAGCCCCTGGGCGGCGGGGGAAGGAGGCGAGCAGTACTTC. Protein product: CASSPWAAGEGGEQYF.

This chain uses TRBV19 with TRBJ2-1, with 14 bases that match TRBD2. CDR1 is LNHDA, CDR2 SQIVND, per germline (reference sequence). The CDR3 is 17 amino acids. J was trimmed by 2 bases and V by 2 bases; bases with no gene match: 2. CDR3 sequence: CASSISTSGGAYNEQFF. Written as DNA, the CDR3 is TGTGCCAGTAGTATATCGACTAGCGGGGGGGCCTACAATGAGCAGTTCTTC.

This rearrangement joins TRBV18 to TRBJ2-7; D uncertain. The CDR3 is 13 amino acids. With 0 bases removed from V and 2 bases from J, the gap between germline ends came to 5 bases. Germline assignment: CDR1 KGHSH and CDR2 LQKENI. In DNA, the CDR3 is TGTGCCAGCTCACCACCGAGTCCCTACGAGCAGTACTTC. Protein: CASSPPSPYEQYF.

The CDR3 is CASSQDRGAGGETQYF. The DNA of the CDR3 is TGTGCCAGCAGCCAAGATCGTGGGGCAGGGGGGGAGACCCAGTACTTC. The chain recombines TRBV4-2 with TRBJ2-5; D perhaps matches TRBD1 (7 bases). Trimming shortened V by 0 bases and J by 5 bases, and 16 bases separated the two germline ends. Germline CDR1 reads LGHNA; CDR2 reads YNFKEQ. This CDR3 has 16 amino acids.

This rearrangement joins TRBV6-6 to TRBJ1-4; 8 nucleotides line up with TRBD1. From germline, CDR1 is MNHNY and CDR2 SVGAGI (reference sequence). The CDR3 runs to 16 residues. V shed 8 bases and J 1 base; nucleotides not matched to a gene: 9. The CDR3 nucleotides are TGTGCCAGCTTATTTGGGACAGGCATAACTAATGAAAAACTGTTTTTT. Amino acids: CASLFGTGITNEKLFF.